This record covers a single T cell receptor (beta chain). Its antigen remains unidentified. This record comes from a study of cytomegalovirus exposure and HLA in healthy donors. Study-wide background: Clustering assigned 81% of the approximately 430 genotyped donors to the Caucasian-associated ancestry cluster.

The study, taken as a whole, reports: In a later analysis, several top co-occurrence clusters appeared linked to parvovirus B19, influenza, CMV and Epstein-Barr virus.

Use of 60 Vbeta and 13 Jbeta primers characterized the PCR. Only in-frame clones appear in the TCRdb table, and some are missing; sequencing was by immunoSEQ multiplex PCR. The sample records about 160,000 clones, around 76% being singletons. Sequencing was performed on PBMCs. This clonotype was sampled from a female donor in good health and CMV-seronegative.

For the CDR3, the DNA is TGTGCCAGCAGCTTAGAAGGGGGCGCGAATGGCTACACCTTC. The encoded protein is CASSLEGGANGYTF. The chain has TRBV7-9 and TRBJ1-2; 7 bases line up with TRBD1. Germline-derived CDR1 and CDR2 are SEHNR and FQNEAQ (reference sequence). V gave up 1 base and J gave up 6 bases; unmatched junction bases: 5. The CDR3 has 14 amino acids.